Presented here are 19 T cell receptor beta chains from one specimen sequenced in a study of molecular identifiers for immune sequencing clone quantification. One entry per CDR3 protein, called by TCRdb with MiXCR from the PCR reads. The sample has approximately 630,000 distinct CDR3 sequences, 25% seen once. Material for sequencing was naive CD8+ T cells from blood, with Jurkat cell RNA spiked in. Subset denoted: FACS-sorted CD8+CD4-CCR7+CD45RA+ naive T cells. The source of these receptors is a human donor in good health. Some libraries in this study had Jurkat cell RNA spiked in.

This clonotype was counted at least ten times. CDR3 sequence (DNA): TGTGCCAGCAGCTTAGCGGCAGGGGGCAATCAGCCCCAGCATTTT. Translation gives CASSLAAGGNQPQHF. V usage is TRBV7-2 and J usage is TRBJ1-5; D may be TRBD1 (6 bases). Trimming took 0 bases from V and 2 from J, leaving 8 bases between them. CDR1 SGHTA and CDR2 FQGNSA come from the germline V gene. The CDR3 is made up of 15 amino acids.

This clonotype was seen just once. This CDR3 is missing its conserved last phenylalanine or tryptophan, likely due to a read error. The chain carries TRBV9 and TRBJ2-7; 8 bases agree with TRBD2. The V gene end was trimmed by 3 bases and the J gene end by 2 bases; junction bases not matched to a gene: 7. The germline V gene encodes CDR1 SGDLS and CDR2 YYNGEE. This CDR3 spans 15 amino acids. The CDR3 here is CASSASGSPAYEQYL. The CDR3 coding sequence is TGTGCCAGCAGCGCCAGCGGGAGTCCAGCCTACGAGCAGTACCTC.

This clonotype was counted at least ten times. The chain combines TRBV7-2 with TRBJ2-1; D gene unclear. The CDR3 totals 13 residues. Trimming stripped 5 bases from V and 9 bases from J, with 14 bases between. Germline-derived CDR1 and CDR2 are SGHTA and FQGNSA. The CDR3 DNA sequence: TGTGCCAGCAGCGCGGCCTTGGGCCTTGAGCAGTTCTTC. This sequence encodes CASSAALGLEQFF.

In its sample, this clonotype was seen a few times. The rearrangement uses TRBV14 and TRBJ1-2; perhaps TRBD1 as D (5 bases). The CDR3 has 11 residues. V lost 2 bases, J lost 8 bases, and 6 bases lay in between. CDR1 SGHDN and CDR2 FVKESK come from the germline V gene. The CDR3 region has the DNA TGTGCCAGCAGCCAAACAGGCGGCTACACCTTC. It translates to CASSQTGGYTF.

J is TRBJ2-3 and V is TRBV12-3 or TRBV12-4, with D possibly being TRBD1 (6 bases). This CDR3 is built from 16 residues. Trimming removed 6 bases at V and 1 base at J, with 17 bases between. The CDR3 here is CASSQKTGIGTDTQYF. DNA of the CDR3: TGTGCCAGCAGCCAAAAAACAGGGATAGGCACAGATACGCAGTATTTT.

This clonotype was observed at least ten times. This chain uses TRBV7-2 with TRBJ2-1; weak D call: TRBD2 (5 bases). Trimming removed 1 base at V and 8 bases at J, with 18 bases between. The germline gives CDR1 SGHTA, CDR2 FQGNSA. CDR3 length equals 16 residues. The CDR3: CASSLGILAFTDEQFF. The CDR3 DNA is TGTGCCAGCAGCTTAGGGATTCTAGCTTTCACGGATGAGCAGTTCTTC. The whole variable domain, remainder taken from reference TRBV7-2 and TRBJ2-1, is GAGVSQSPSNKVTEKGKDVELRCDPISGHTALYWYRQSLGQGLEFLIYFQGNSAPDKSGLPSDRFSAERTGGSVSTLTIQRTQQEDSAVYLCASSLGILAFTDEQFFGPGTRLTVL.

This clonotype was seen only a few times. The chain joins TRBV9 to TRBJ2-5; no reliable D call. CDR1 and CDR2 (germline): SGDLS, YYNGEE. V was shortened by 4 bases and J by 3 bases, with 19 bases between the two germline ends. This CDR3 contains 16 residues. The CDR3 loop is CASSIEASHDKETQYF. The CDR3 DNA reads TGTGCCAGCAGCATAGAAGCTAGTCACGATAAAGAGACCCAGTACTTC.

This chain links TRBV4-3 with TRBJ2-1; 8 bases fit TRBD2. The CDR3 extends over 18 amino acids. V shed 5 bases, J shed 5 bases, and the junction held 17 bases outside the gene matches. Germline lookup yields CDR1 LGHNA and CDR2 YSLEER. CDR3 sequence (DNA): TGCGCCAGCAGCTCATATGGGGCGGGAGGACCTTTGGACAATGAGCAGTTCTTC. Translated: CASSSYGAGGPLDNEQFF.

With respect to this clonotype: A much larger clone is a single base away; this may be a read error. The rearrangement links TRBV6-5 to TRBJ2-3; possibly TRBD1 for D (6 bases). V lost 4 bases to trimming and J lost 2 bases, with 19 bases between them. CDR3 length: 17 residues. CDR1 is MNHEY and CDR2 is SVGAGI in the germline V gene. CDR3 nucleotide sequence: TGTGCCAGCAGTTCCGGGCGTGGTTGGGGGCTCACAGATACGCAGTATTTT. Residues: CASSSGRGWGLTDTQYF.

This sequence joins TRBV4-3 and TRBJ2-1; 10 nucleotides agree with TRBD2. Germline values: CDR1 LGHNA, CDR2 YSLEER. The CDR3 is made up of 15 amino acids. V dropped 1 base and J dropped 8; count of bases not matched to a gene: 5. CDR3 region: CASSQGLAGVYEQFF. The DNA of the CDR3 is TGCGCCAGCAGCCAAGGCCTAGCGGGGGTATATGAGCAGTTCTTC.

The J gene is TRBJ1-1, the V gene TRBV20-1; D uncertain. The germline V gene encodes CDR1 DFQATT and CDR2 SNEGSKA (reference sequence). The CDR3 is 13 residues long. Trimming pared 3 bases from V and 0 bases from J, leaving 8 bases between. The CDR3 region has the DNA TGCAGTGCTAGGGGCAAAATGAACACTGAAGCTTTCTTT. It yields the protein CSARGKMNTEAFF.

This clonotype was detected many times. J is TRBJ2-3 and V is TRBV15; D unclear. The ends were cut back, 1 base at V and 5 bases at J, with 10 bases in the middle. The germline V gene encodes CDR1 LNHNV and CDR2 YYDKDF (reference sequence). There are 14 residues in the CDR3. The CDR3 DNA follows: TGTGCCACCAGCAGAGGACTGGACGAAGATACGCAGTATTTT. Translating it yields CATSRGLDEDTQYF. Drawing the rest from reference TRBV15 and TRBJ2-3, the complete variable domain is DAMVIQNPRYQVTQFGKPVTLSCSQTLNHNVMYWYQQKSSQAPKLLFHYYDKDFNNEADTPDNFQSRRPNTSFCFLDIRSPGLGDTAMYLCATSRGLDEDTQYFGPGTRLTVL.

The sample holds a few counts of this clonotype. The germline gene is not matched at one end of the junction; a read error may be the cause. The chain combines TRBV7-2 with TRBJ1-5; D might be TRBD1 (6 bases). The V gene's germline CDR1 is SGHTA and CDR2 FQGNSA. The CDR3 loop spans 15 amino acids. CDR3 sequence reads: CASSPDAGAYQPPHF. The CDR3 DNA follows: TGTGCCAGCAGCCCAGACGCGGGGGCTTATCAGCCCCCGCATTTT.

The J gene is TRBJ2-3, the V gene TRBV20-1; 8 bases match TRBD1. The J call may be mistaken, given a closer DNA end match to TRBJ2-1. The CDR3 spans 15 residues. Germline loops: CDR1 DFQATT, CDR2 SNEGSKA (reference sequence). The CDR3 sequence is CSARDPGTGMVVQFF. The CDR3 nucleotides read TGCAGTGCTAGAGACCCCGGGACAGGAATGGTTGTGCAGTTCTTC.

The chain recombines TRBV27 with TRBJ2-1; 7 nucleotides agree with TRBD2. Per germline, CDR1 MNHEY and CDR2 SMNVEV (reference sequence). With V trimmed by 5 bases and J by 0 bases, 4 bases remained unmatched. The CDR3 extends over 15 amino acids. The CDR3: CASSAGTTSYNEQFF. The CDR3 DNA is TGTGCCAGCAGTGCCGGGACTACCTCCTACAATGAGCAGTTCTTC.

This clonotype was picked up many times. This chain uses TRBV11-2 with TRBJ2-3; D perhaps matches TRBD1 (7 bases). This CDR3 has 15 amino acids. Trimming took off 3 bases at V and 6 bases at J, with 16 bases between the two ends. CDR1 and CDR2 from the germline V gene are SGHAT and FQNNGV. The CDR3 nucleotides read TGTGCCAGCAGCTTTAGGGGGCGCGGGGTCGATACGCAGTATTTT. This codes for CASSFRGRGVDTQYF.

This clonotype was found a few times. The rearrangement links TRBV27 to TRBJ2-3; 8 bases align to TRBD2. Trimming cost V 5 bases and J 5 bases; bases outside gene matches: 6. This CDR3 has 14 amino acids. The germline V gene encodes CDR1 MNHEY and CDR2 SMNVEV (reference sequence). The CDR3 protein is CASSPGLALDTQYF. The CDR3 DNA is TGTGCCAGCAGTCCCGGACTAGCTCTAGATACGCAGTATTTT.

A word on this clonotype: The junction shows a germline mismatch at one end, possibly a read error. J is TRBJ2-5 and V is TRBV13, with 8 bases matching TRBD2. The V gene's germline CDR1 is PRHDT and CDR2 FYEKMQ (reference sequence). The CDR3 is 17 amino acids. The CDR3 nucleotides read TGTGCCAGCAGCTTAGAAGCGACGGGGGGGTTCCAAGAGACCCAGCACTTC. As protein: CASSLEATGGFQETQHF.

This clonotype showed up just a few times. V and J are TRBV6-6 and TRBJ1-5; D gene uncertain. Germline V CDR1 and CDR2: MNHNY, SVGAGI (reference sequence). Trimming removed 0 bases from V and 5 bases from J, with 11 bases in between. This CDR3 region has 15 residues. CDR3 residues: CASSYSWDVDQPQHF. CDR3 coding DNA: TGTGCCAGCAGTTACTCTTGGGATGTGGATCAGCCCCAGCATTTT.